These 26 T cell receptor beta chains share one sample of origin, sequenced in a study of T cell responses to AZD1222 COVID-19 vaccine. Sequencing was performed with immunoSEQ multiplex PCR; in TCRdb, only in-frame clones are kept and a portion is missing. Seen here are roughly 90,000 clones, roughly nine tenths observed once, and the top ten hold 2% to 2.5%. Material: peripheral blood, obtained 28 days after the second AZD1222 dose. These receptors were obtained from an adult who received the AZD1222 COVID-19 vaccine.

The chain links TRBV19 to TRBJ2-2; a weak D match, TRBD1 (6 bases). Trimming took 4 bases from V and 6 from J, leaving 12 bases between them. This CDR3 region has 14 residues. CDR1 is LNHDA, CDR2 SQIVND, per germline (reference sequence). CDR3 loop: CASSRSQGSGELFF. CDR3 coding DNA: TGTGCCAGTAGTAGATCACAGGGCTCCGGGGAGCTGTTTTTT.

The chain carries TRBV7-3 and TRBJ2-2, with unresolved D. Trimming pared 3 bases from V and 0 bases from J, leaving 2 bases between. Germline-derived CDR1 and CDR2 are SGHTA and FQGTGA. The CDR3 runs to 13 residues. CDR3: CASSLPNTGELFF. CDR3 bases: TGTGCCAGCAGCTTGCCGAACACCGGGGAGCTGTTTTTT.

The rearrangement uses TRBV7-6 and TRBJ1-5; TRBD1 matches at 7 bases. Germline loops: CDR1 SGHVS, CDR2 FNYEAQ. With V trimmed by 1 base and J by 4 bases, 4 bases remained unmatched. CDR3 size: 15 residues. Written as DNA, the CDR3 is TGTGCCAGCAGCTTAGGGGACAGTCCAAATCAGCCCCAGCATTTT. Its protein product is CASSLGDSPNQPQHF.

The chain combines TRBV7-6 with TRBJ1-1; possible D gene TRBD1, 6 bases. CDR3 length: 17 residues. Germline V gene data show CDR1 as SGHVS and CDR2 as FNYEAQ. Trimming shortened V by 5 bases and J by 3 bases, and 22 bases separated the two germline ends. This chain's CDR3 is CASSPQGHGESDTEAFF. CDR3 in DNA: TGTGCCAGCAGCCCACAGGGACACGGTGAATCAGACACTGAAGCTTTCTTT. Variable domain in full (rest from reference TRBV7-6 and TRBJ1-1): GAGVSQSPRYKVTKRGQDVALRCDPISGHVSLYWYRQALGQGPEFLTYFNYEAQQDKSGLPNDRFSAERPEGSISTLTIQRTEQRDSAMYRCASSPQGHGESDTEAFFGQGTRLTVV.

This rearrangement joins TRBV5-4 to TRBJ2-2; D not resolved. The CDR3 is made up of 12 amino acids. Trimming pared 3 bases from V and 9 bases from J, leaving 9 bases between. In germline, CDR1 is SGHNT, CDR2 YYREEE (reference sequence). CDR3 nucleotide sequence: TGTGCCAGCAGCTGGGATGGTCGGGAGCTGTTTTTT. It yields the protein CASSWDGRELFF.

This clone was detected only a few times. The rearrangement uses TRBV19 and TRBJ1-1; TRBD1 matches 7 bases. Trimming at V came to 5 bases and at J to 10 bases, leaving 7 bases not matched to a gene. The CDR3 is 12 amino acids. Looked up from germline, CDR1 is LNHDA and CDR2 is SQIVND (reference sequence). The CDR3 region has the DNA TGTGCCAGTAGTCCTACAGGGGTGGGAGCTTTCTTT. It translates to CASSPTGVGAFF.

The chain carries TRBV18 and TRBJ1-2; D gene uncertain. CDR1 KGHSH and CDR2 LQKENI come from the germline V gene. CDR3 size: 14 residues. V shed 2 bases and J shed 2 bases, with 9 bases lying between them. The CDR3 region is CASSPNTANYGYTF. The CDR3 nucleotides read TGTGCCAGCTCACCAAATACAGCCAACTATGGCTACACCTTC.

This sequence joins TRBV11-2 and TRBJ2-5, with 9 nucleotides matching TRBD2. With 6 bases clipped from V and 2 bases from J, the junction kept 10 bases outside the gene matches. Germline V CDR1 and CDR2: SGHAT, FQNNGV. This CDR3 has 16 amino acids. Here the CDR3 DNA reads TGTGCCAGCAGACCCCGGACTAGCGTTGCGCAAGAGACCCAGTACTTC. It translates to CASRPRTSVAQETQYF.

The genes are TRBV4-3 and TRBJ1-1; D gene ambiguous. The CDR3 is 15 residues long. The V and J ends lost 1 base and 5 bases respectively, with 14 bases between them. Germline V gene sequence: CDR1 LGHNA, CDR2 YSLEER. CDR3 coding DNA: TGCGCCAGCAGCCAAGGAGAATTCGAGGAGACTGAAGCTTTCTTT. Its protein product is CASSQGEFEETEAFF.

This clone was detected only a few times. The rearrangement joins TRBV7-9 to TRBJ1-2; 8 bases are a match to TRBD1. CDR3 length: 14 amino acids. Trimming removed 2 bases from V and 5 bases from J; junction bases left unmatched: 4. Germline values: CDR1 SEHNR, CDR2 FQNEAQ (reference sequence). In DNA, the CDR3 is TGTGCCAGCAGCTTAAGGGACAGGTCTTATGGCTACACCTTC. Protein sequence: CASSLRDRSYGYTF.

The V call is TRBV29-1, the J call TRBJ2-5; tentatively, D is TRBD1 (5 bases). V was pared by 7 bases and J by 5 bases, with 17 bases between. CDR1 is SQVTM, CDR2 ANQGSEA, per germline. The CDR3 consists of 13 residues. The CDR3 reads CSAQQVLGETQYF. As DNA, the CDR3 is TGCAGCGCCCAACAGGTCCTCGGGGAGACCCAGTACTTC.

DNA of the CDR3: TGTGCCAGCAGCTTAGATCCCGGGACTAGCGGGGGGGCCTACGAGCAGTACTTC. Encoded protein: CASSLDPGTSGGAYEQYF. The chain combines TRBV7-6 with TRBJ2-7, with 16 bases fitting TRBD2. Germline assignment: CDR1 SGHVS and CDR2 FNYEAQ. V lost 1 base and J lost 2; bases outside the gene matches: 5. The CDR3 consists of 18 residues.

The V gene is TRBV7-8, the J gene TRBJ2-7; 14 bases are shared with TRBD2. V lost 4 bases to trimming and J lost 4 bases; unmatched junction nucleotides: 18. The CDR3 runs to 20 residues. The germline CDR1 and CDR2 sequences are SGHVS and FQNEAQ. In nucleotides, the CDR3 is TGTGCCAGCAGCTACTTATTTCGTTCTGGGACTAGCGGGGGTCGATACGAGCAGTACTTC. Its translation is CASSYLFRSGTSGGRYEQYF.

The genes are TRBV7-9 and TRBJ1-1; 8 bases fit TRBD1. The J segment lost 1 base and the V segment lost 5 bases, leaving 3 bases of the junction unmatched. The CDR3 totals 14 residues. Germline lookup yields CDR1 SEHNR and CDR2 FQNEAQ (reference sequence). CDR3 DNA sequence: TGTGCCAGCAGCCCGGACAGGGCGAACACTGAAGCTTTCTTT. This encodes CASSPDRANTEAFF.

The chain joins TRBV20-1 to TRBJ2-5; 8 nucleotides line up with TRBD2. The CDR3 length is 14 residues. V lost 3 bases, J lost 5 bases, and 8 bases stayed unmatched. Germline CDR1 DFQATT, CDR2 SNEGSKA (reference sequence). The CDR3 region has the DNA TGCAGTGCTAGTGTAGCGGGGAAGACGGAGACCCAGTACTTC. It encodes CSASVAGKTETQYF.

This clone was counted once. The chain joins TRBV27 to TRBJ2-7; possible D gene TRBD1, 6 bases. The CDR3 spans 17 residues. The V gene's germline CDR1 is MNHEY and CDR2 SMNVEV (reference sequence). V was clipped by 3 bases and J by 2 bases, with 20 bases between them. The CDR3 loop reads CASSFIPGEGVTYEQYF. DNA of the CDR3: TGTGCCAGCAGTTTTATCCCAGGGGAAGGGGTCACCTACGAGCAGTACTTC.

V gene TRBV11-2 combines with J gene TRBJ1-4; D gene unclear. There are 17 residues in the CDR3. CDR1 and CDR2 (germline): SGHAT, FQNNGV. Trimming removed 5 bases from V and 4 bases from J, with 20 bases in between. CDR3 loop: CASSVSESPLGNEKLFF. In DNA, the CDR3 is TGTGCCAGCAGCGTATCGGAGAGCCCCCTTGGTAATGAAAAACTGTTTTTT. The full variable domain, in which reference TRBV11-2 and TRBJ1-4 provide the parts outside the CDR3, is EAGVAQSPRYKIIEKRQSVAFWCNPISGHATLYWYQQILGQGPKLLIQFQNNGVVDDSQLPKDRFSAERLKGVDSTLKIQPAKLEDSAVYLCASSVSESPLGNEKLFFGSGTQLSVL.

CDR3 region: CASSSPRSGLRTDTQYF. CDR3 DNA sequence: TGCGCCAGCAGCTCGCCTCGATCGGGACTGCGCACAGATACGCAGTATTTT. The chain employs TRBV5-1 and TRBJ2-3; D may be TRBD2 (6 bases). The CDR3 runs to 17 residues. V dropped 3 bases and J dropped 1 base, with 18 bases sitting between them. Germline lookup yields CDR1 SGHRS and CDR2 YFSETQ.

This clone was seen a single time. The chain recombines TRBV12-3 or TRBV12-4 with TRBJ2-3; D gene unclear. V gave up 3 bases and J gave up 4 bases, with 8 bases separating them. CDR3 length: 13 residues. This CDR3 reads CASSLDGPDTQYF. The CDR3 DNA follows: TGTGCCAGCAGTTTGGACGGGCCAGATACGCAGTATTTT.

This chain joins TRBV9 and TRBJ2-2; 11 nucleotides align to TRBD2. Trimming at V came to 4 bases and at J to 1 base, leaving 9 bases not matched to a gene. This CDR3 has 18 residues. The V gene's germline CDR1 is SGDLS and CDR2 YYNGEE. CDR3 protein: CASSTILAGELNTGELFF. In DNA, the CDR3 is TGTGCCAGCAGCACTATACTAGCGGGAGAGCTGAACACCGGGGAGCTGTTTTTT.

The chain couples TRBV27 to TRBJ1-6, with D possibly matching TRBD1 (5 bases). Trimming took off 5 bases at V and 8 bases at J, with 19 bases between the two ends. Germline V CDR1 and CDR2: MNHEY, SMNVEV (reference sequence). This CDR3 is built from 16 residues. The CDR3: CASSTTRVPRDSPLHF. CDR3 nucleotides: TGTGCCAGCAGTACCACCAGGGTCCCCCGGGATTCACCCCTCCACTTT.

The rearrangement links TRBV5-4 to TRBJ2-1; 14 nucleotides line up with TRBD2. Germline-derived CDR1 and CDR2 are SGHNT and YYREEE (reference sequence). The CDR3 extends over 17 amino acids. The junction had 11 bases not matched to a gene; V was cut back by 9 bases and J by 3 bases. The CDR3: CAIGGRGTSGGYNEQFF. CDR3 nucleotide sequence: TGTGCCATCGGAGGCAGGGGGACTAGCGGGGGCTACAATGAGCAGTTCTTC.

In DNA, the CDR3 is TGCGCCAGCAGCTTGTATTTGGACCCTAGCGGTTCCTACAATGAGCAGTTCTTC. As protein: CASSLYLDPSGSYNEQFF. The V call is TRBV5-1, the J call TRBJ2-1; 7 bases are a match to TRBD2. Germline V gives CDR1 SGHRS, CDR2 YFSETQ. The CDR3 length is 18 residues. The V and J ends lost 1 base and 1 base, in that order; junction bases with no gene match: 11.

This sequence joins TRBV10-3 and TRBJ2-7; 10 bases fit TRBD1. With 3 bases clipped from V and 6 bases from J, the junction kept 11 bases outside the gene matches. The CDR3 extends over 16 amino acids. Germline loops: CDR1 ENHRY, CDR2 SYGVKD. This CDR3 is CAISDRTGGSPLEQYF. CDR3 sequence (DNA): TGTGCCATCAGTGACCGGACAGGGGGTTCCCCCCTCGAGCAGTACTTC.

This chain uses TRBV30 with TRBJ2-1; TRBD2 aligns across 8 bases. The J segment lost 8 bases and the V segment lost 0 bases, leaving 6 bases of the junction unmatched. This CDR3 contains 14 residues. Germline lookup yields CDR1 GTSNPN and CDR2 SVGIG (reference sequence). The CDR3 sequence is CAWSVVTSVDEQFF. DNA for the CDR3: TGTGCCTGGAGTGTGGTGACTAGCGTAGATGAGCAGTTCTTC.

The rearrangement joins TRBV10-2 to TRBJ2-3, with D uncertain. Germline V lookup: CDR1 WSHSY, CDR2 SAAADI. V gave up 5 bases and J gave up 2 bases, with 14 bases separating them. This CDR3 spans 15 amino acids. The CDR3 DNA reads TGCGCCAGCAGTCCCGTGACCCGGAACACAGATACGCAGTATTTT. Translated, it gives CASSPVTRNTDTQYF.